The 7 T cell receptor beta chains given below trace back to one sample, sequenced in a study of CD8 T cells in ankylosing spondylitis. Broader study findings: About 8 highly homologous variants made up a TCR beta motif, and this motif appeared characteristic of ankylosing spondylitis blood.

In TCRdb, the 5' RACE reads were re-called with MiXCR into one record per CDR3 protein. The profile shows 700,000 or so distinct CDR3 sequences, 15% to 20% of them singletons. Their antigens are not known. The specimen sequenced was blood, either unsorted or a sorted T cell fraction (not recorded which). Receptors originate from a male donor with ankylosing spondylitis.

The chain combines TRBV24-1 with TRBJ1-5; no firm D call. CDR1 KGHDR and CDR2 SFDVKD come from the germline V gene. The germline V and J ends were trimmed by 1 base and 5 bases, with 14 bases remaining between them. The CDR3 runs to 16 residues. CDR3 region: CATSDFGRRGDQPQHF. Written as DNA, the CDR3 is TGTGCCACCAGTGATTTCGGCAGGAGAGGCGATCAGCCCCAGCATTTT.

The rearrangement links TRBV5-4 to TRBJ2-3; tentatively, D is TRBD2 (5 bases). This CDR3 comprises 15 residues. The germline V gene encodes CDR1 SGHNT and CDR2 YYREEE (reference sequence). Trimming cost V 0 bases and J 2 bases, with 10 bases left between them. The CDR3 region is CASSLEGAPTDTQYF. CDR3 DNA sequence: TGTGCCAGCAGCTTGGAGGGAGCACCCACAGATACGCAGTATTTT. The full variable domain, its missing parts supplied by reference TRBV5-4 and TRBJ2-3, is ETGVTQSPTHLIKTRGQQVTLRCSSQSGHNTVSWYQQALGQGPQFIFQYYREEENGRGNFPPRFSGLQFPNYSSELNVNALELDDSALYLCASSLEGAPTDTQYFGPGTRLTVL.

This clonotype was observed many times. The chain links TRBV5-1 to TRBJ2-2, with unresolved D. V was shortened by 0 bases and J by 2 bases, with 5 bases between the two germline ends. This CDR3 is 14 amino acids long. Germline-derived CDR1 and CDR2 are SGHRS and YFSETQ. The DNA for the CDR3 is TGCGCCAGCAGCTTGGAGGTTAACACCGGGGAGCTGTTTTTT. It encodes CASSLEVNTGELFF.

The rearrangement joins TRBV7-2 to TRBJ2-1; 7 bases map to TRBD1. This CDR3 comprises 12 residues. V was clipped by 7 bases and J by 4 bases; unmatched bases: 1. From germline, CDR1 is SGHTA and CDR2 FQGNSA. CDR3 nucleotides: TGTGCCAGCAACAGGGGTTACAATGAGCAGTTCTTC. It is translated as CASNRGYNEQFF.

The genes are TRBV7-9 and TRBJ1-4; D gene unclear. Per the germline V gene, CDR1 is SEHNR and CDR2 is FQNEAQ (reference sequence). The CDR3 length is 15 residues. Between the trimmed V and J ends, which lost 5 bases and 3 bases, there was a span of 13 bases. DNA for the CDR3: TGTGCCAGCAGCGCCGGGCGGCAGCCTAATGAAAAACTGTTTTTT. This codes for CASSAGRQPNEKLFF.

V and J are TRBV20-1 and TRBJ1-1; tentatively, D is TRBD1 (5 bases). This CDR3 comprises 12 residues. V was shortened by 5 bases and J by 1 base, with 8 bases between the two germline ends. CDR1 is DFQATT, CDR2 SNEGSKA, per germline (reference sequence). The CDR3 DNA reads as TGCAGTGCTTACAGGTCGAACACTGAAGCTTTCTTT. Encoded protein: CSAYRSNTEAFF.

The chain employs TRBV20-1 and TRBJ2-1; D not resolved. The germline CDR1 and CDR2 sequences are DFQATT and SNEGSKA (reference sequence). V gave up 0 bases and J gave up 3 bases, with 21 bases separating them. The CDR3 consists of 18 residues. CDR3 region: CSARDRTGKSSIYNEQFF. The CDR3 DNA follows: TGCAGTGCTAGAGATAGGACCGGAAAGAGCTCAATCTACAATGAGCAGTTCTTC.